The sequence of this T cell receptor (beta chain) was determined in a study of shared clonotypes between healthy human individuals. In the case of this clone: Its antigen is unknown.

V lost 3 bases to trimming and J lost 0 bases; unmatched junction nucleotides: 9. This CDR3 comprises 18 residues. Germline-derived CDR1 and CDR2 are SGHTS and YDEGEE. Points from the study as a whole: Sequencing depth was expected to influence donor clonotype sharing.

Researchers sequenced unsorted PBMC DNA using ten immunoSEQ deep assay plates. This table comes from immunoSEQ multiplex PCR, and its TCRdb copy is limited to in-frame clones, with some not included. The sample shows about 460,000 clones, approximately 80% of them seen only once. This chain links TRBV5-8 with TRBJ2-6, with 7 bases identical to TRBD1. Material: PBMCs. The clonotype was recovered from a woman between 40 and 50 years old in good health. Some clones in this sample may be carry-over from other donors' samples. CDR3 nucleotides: TGTGCCAGCAGCTCAGAACGACAGGGATACTCTGGGGCCAACGTCCTGACTTTC. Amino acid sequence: CASSSERQGYSGANVLTF.